A selection of T cell receptor beta chains follows, all from one sample in a study of T cells expressing NK-cell markers. For each CDR3 protein, TCRdb gives one entry from its re-call of the 5' RACE reads, without DNA. Found here are under 500,000 distinct CDR3 sequences; the top ten clones hold 7.3%. Sequencing input: blood T cells: a sorted CD56 or NKG2C T cell subset, CD4+ or CD8+ T cells, or bulk PBMC T cells (not recorded which). These receptors all stem from a woman between 18 and 70 years old in good health. The CDR3 runs from the conserved cysteine through the conserved F or W.

>TRBJ2-1|16|TRBV29-1
CSVRDRVSGTTHEQFF
>TRBJ2-7|18|TRBV14
CASRQAGRGVPDGYEQYF
>TRBJ1-2|13|TRBV20-1
CSAQGADRNGYTF
>TRBJ2-1|15|TRBV19
CASSWRGPDYNEQFF
>TRBJ2-1|16|TRBV5-4
CASSSRGEGAYNEQFF
>TRBJ2-2|17|TRBV6-5
CASSYSRPGGKDGELFF
>TRBJ1-1|16|TRBV20-1
CSARDRGQGASTEAFF
>TRBJ2-1|16|TRBV27
CASSPSQRELYNEQFF
>TRBJ1-4|15|TRBV7-7
CASSERGTPGEKLFF
>TRBJ2-3|17|TRBV5-5
CASSLVPSGGATDTQYF
>TRBJ1-5|14|TRBV29-1
CSVSIGGGNQPQHF